These 23 T cell receptor beta chains came from one sample sequenced in a study of blood T cell repertoires in COVID-19. Generated by immunoSEQ multiplex PCR, the TCRdb table keeps only in-frame clones and is missing some. Found here are some 150,000 clones, approximately 84% of them singletons; the top ten hold less than 3.5%. What was sequenced was peripheral blood. All receptors derive from a human donor with acute or convalescent COVID-19. The donor label of this sample is uncertain.

V gene TRBV6-5 combines with J gene TRBJ1-1, with TRBD1 matching over 7 bases. The CDR3 consists of 15 residues. Germline V gives CDR1 MNHEY, CDR2 SVGAGI. The V and J ends lost 10 bases and 4 bases, in that order; junction bases with no gene match: 15. The CDR3 spells CATKETGMASTEAFF. The CDR3 nucleotides read TGTGCCACTAAGGAGACAGGGATGGCGAGCACTGAAGCTTTCTTT.

CDR3 in DNA: TGTGCCATCAGCGGGCCCCGAGGGGAGACCCAGTACTTC. It encodes CAISGPRGETQYF. The chain couples TRBV10-3 to TRBJ2-5, with a tentative D call TRBD2 (5 bases). V shed 6 bases and J shed 5 bases, with 13 bases lying between them. In germline, CDR1 is ENHRY, CDR2 SYGVKD. The CDR3 loop spans 13 amino acids.

The chain combines TRBV9 with TRBJ1-2; weak D call: TRBD1 (6 bases). The CDR3 extends over 15 amino acids. Trimming stripped 3 bases from V and 3 bases from J, with 15 bases between. Germline CDR1 reads SGDLS; CDR2 reads YYNGEE. The CDR3 here is CASSEQGSGDYGYTF. Written as DNA, the CDR3 is TGTGCCAGCAGCGAACAGGGTAGTGGGGACTATGGCTACACCTTC.

The rearrangement uses TRBV19 and TRBJ1-5; D might be TRBD1 (6 bases). Germline loops: CDR1 LNHDA, CDR2 SQIVND (reference sequence). The CDR3 loop spans 15 amino acids. V was pared by 7 bases and J by 6 bases, with 19 bases between. CDR3 nucleotides: TGTGCCAGTACTCCCGGGGGGCAAAGGGGTCAGCCCCAGCATTTT. Amino acid sequence: CASTPGGQRGQPQHF.

J is TRBJ1-1 and V is TRBV7-3, with D tentatively TRBD1 (5 bases). Germline lookup yields CDR1 SGHTA and CDR2 FQGTGA. This CDR3 contains 15 residues. V lost 5 bases and J 6 bases, leaving 19 bases between the germline ends. CDR3: CASSKKGPGLAEAFF. Here the CDR3 DNA reads TGTGCCAGCAGCAAGAAGGGGCCCGGGTTAGCTGAAGCTTTCTTT.

V is TRBV7-9 and J is TRBJ1-2, with TRBD1 matching 7 bases. Trimming at V came to 1 base and at J to 4 bases, leaving 3 bases not matched to a gene. This CDR3 contains 14 residues. Germline loops: CDR1 SEHNR, CDR2 FQNEAQ (reference sequence). The CDR3 region is CASSLGQGGYGYTF. DNA of the CDR3: TGTGCCAGCAGCTTAGGACAGGGAGGCTATGGCTACACCTTC.

The genes are TRBV18 and TRBJ1-5; tentatively, D is TRBD1 (6 bases). The germline V gene encodes CDR1 KGHSH and CDR2 LQKENI. The V and J ends lost 1 base and 7 bases respectively, with 14 bases between them. The CDR3 runs to 15 residues. This chain's CDR3 is CASSPLGGAEQPQHF. In nucleotides, the CDR3 is TGTGCCAGCTCACCACTGGGGGGGGCTGAACAGCCCCAGCATTTT.

This chain connects TRBV2 to TRBJ1-5, with TRBD1 identical over 7 bases. Trimming cost V 1 base and J 2 bases; bases outside gene matches: 5. There are 16 residues in the CDR3. Germline V gene data show CDR1 as SNHLY and CDR2 as FYNNEI. DNA for the CDR3: TGTGCCAGCAGTGAAGGGAACAGGGGAGGCAATCAGCCCCAGCATTTT. Translating gives CASSEGNRGGNQPQHF.

The gene calls are TRBV6-6 and TRBJ1-5; no firm D call. The CDR3 is made up of 15 amino acids. The V gene's germline CDR1 is MNHNY and CDR2 SVGAGI (reference sequence). The V gene lost 5 bases and the J gene lost 4 bases, with 15 bases spanning the gap. Written as DNA, the CDR3 is TGTGCCAGCAGTAAGGATGGGAGTTCTAATCAGCCCCAGCATTTT. It codes for CASSKDGSSNQPQHF.

This sequence joins TRBV6-5 and TRBJ1-5; TRBD1 might be the D (5 bases). In germline, CDR1 is MNHEY, CDR2 SVGAGI. Trimming cost V 0 bases and J 1 base, with 7 bases left between them. The CDR3 has 15 residues. CDR3: CASSYSPGSNQPQHF. CDR3 bases: TGTGCCAGCAGTTACTCACCAGGGAGCAATCAGCCCCAGCATTTT.

The chain joins TRBV3-1 (or the pseudogene TRBV3-2) to TRBJ2-1; 11 nucleotides match TRBD2. The germline V gene has CDR1 LGHDT and CDR2 YNNKEL (reference sequence). This CDR3 is built from 15 residues. V lost 2 bases to trimming and J lost 7 bases; unmatched junction nucleotides: 4. CDR3 loop: CASSQTSGGGNEQFF. CDR3 coding DNA: TGTGCCAGCAGCCAAACTAGCGGGGGAGGGAATGAGCAGTTCTTC.

The chain is built from TRBV6-5 and TRBJ1-4; 10 bases match TRBD1. CDR1 and CDR2 from the germline V gene are MNHEY and SVGAGI. With 7 bases clipped from V and 3 bases from J, the junction kept 2 bases outside the gene matches. CDR3 size: 14 residues. CDR3 nucleotides: TGTGCCAGCACGGACAGGGGGGCTAATGAAAAACTGTTTTTT. This sequence encodes CASTDRGANEKLFF.

This clone has only a few counts. The rearrangement links TRBV30 to TRBJ1-3; tentative D call: TRBD1 (6 bases). The V gene lost 3 bases and the J gene lost 2 bases, with 8 bases spanning the gap. This CDR3 has 13 amino acids. CDR1 GTSNPN and CDR2 SVGIG come from the germline V gene (reference sequence). The CDR3 protein is CAWSRQAGNTIYF. The CDR3 coding sequence is TGTGCCTGGAGCAGACAGGCTGGAAACACCATATATTTT.

Written as DNA, the CDR3 is TGTGCCAGCAGTTTTTCGGGAAGTAGCGCCTTCAATGAGCAGTTCTTC. This translates into CASSFSGSSAFNEQFF. The rearrangement uses TRBV27 and TRBJ2-1; tentative D call: TRBD2 (5 bases). Germline lookup yields CDR1 MNHEY and CDR2 SMNVEV (reference sequence). V was clipped by 3 bases and J by 6 bases, with 18 bases between them. The CDR3 covers 16 residues.

This clone was found a few times. The CDR3, as DNA: TGTGCCAGCAGCCCGGGACAGGGCCGGGCCGGGGAGCTGTTTTTT. This translates into CASSPGQGRAGELFF. V gene TRBV27 combines with J gene TRBJ2-2; TRBD1 aligns across 9 bases. V dropped 6 bases and J dropped 6; count of bases not matched to a gene: 8. The CDR3 runs 15 residues. Germline CDR1 reads MNHEY; CDR2 reads SMNVEV (reference sequence).

This clone was seen a single time. This chain links TRBV25-1 with TRBJ2-2; D remains unclear. Germline V gene sequence: CDR1 MGHDK, CDR2 SYGVNS. This CDR3 is 13 amino acids long. With 7 bases removed from V and 1 base from J, the gap between germline ends came to 7 bases. DNA for the CDR3: TGTGCCAGCAAACGAGGGAACACCGGGGAGCTGTTTTTT. This sequence encodes CASKRGNTGELFF.

This chain links TRBV5-6 with TRBJ1-5; D ambiguous. Trimming left V 1 base short and J 4 bases short, with 9 bases between. This CDR3 contains 14 residues. The germline gives CDR1 SGHDT, CDR2 YYEEEE. CDR3 amino acids: CASSLMSTNQPQHF. The CDR3 nucleotides read TGTGCCAGCAGCTTGATGAGCACTAATCAGCCCCAGCATTTT. The whole variable domain, filled in from reference TRBV5-6 and TRBJ1-5, reads DAGVTQSPTHLIKTRGQQVTLRCSPKSGHDTVSWYQQALGQGPQFIFQYYEEEERQRGNFPDRFSGHQFPNYSSELNVNALLLGDSALYLCASSLMSTNQPQHFGDGTRLSIL.

This chain joins TRBV30 and TRBJ1-2; TRBD1 aligns across 7 bases. The trim removed 2 bases at V and 5 bases at J, leaving 8 bases unmatched. In germline, CDR1 is GTSNPN, CDR2 SVGIG (reference sequence). The CDR3 has 14 residues. This CDR3 reads CAWSPRDRSYGYTF. In DNA, the CDR3 is TGTGCCTGGAGTCCAAGGGACAGATCGTATGGCTACACCTTC. Filled out from reference TRBV30 and TRBJ1-2, the complete variable domain reads SQTIHQWPATLVQPVGSPLSLECTVEGTSNPNLYWYRQAAGRGLQLLFYSVGIGQISSEVPQNLSASRPQDRQFILSSKKLLLSDSGFYLCAWSPRDRSYGYTFGSGTRLTVV.

This clone was recorded once. The rearrangement joins TRBV19 to TRBJ1-5; D is undetermined. CDR3 length equals 14 residues. Trimming took 7 bases from V and 0 from J, leaving 10 bases between them. Germline V gives CDR1 LNHDA, CDR2 SQIVND (reference sequence). The CDR3 sequence is CASTGENSNQPQHF. The CDR3 nucleotides are TGTGCCAGTACCGGGGAAAATAGCAATCAGCCCCAGCATTTT. The variable domain in full, completed from reference TRBV19 and TRBJ1-5, reads DGGITQSPKYLFRKEGQNVTLSCEQNLNHDAMYWYRQDPGQGLRLIYYSQIVNDFQKGDIAEGYSVSREKKESFPLTVTSAQKNPTAFYLCASTGENSNQPQHFGDGTRLSIL.

This chain connects TRBV7-9 to TRBJ2-2; perhaps TRBD1 as D (5 bases). V dropped 1 base and J dropped 4 bases, with 10 bases sitting between them. The length of the CDR3 is 15 residues. Germline CDR1 is SEHNR and CDR2 is FQNEAQ (reference sequence). CDR3 DNA: TGTGCCAGCAGCTTAGTCAGGGTTGGCACCGGGGAGCTGTTTTTT. This gives the protein CASSLVRVGTGELFF.

The chain couples TRBV7-3 to TRBJ2-2; 9 bases fit TRBD2. The germline gives CDR1 SGHTA, CDR2 FQGTGA. This CDR3 has 15 residues. With V trimmed by 2 bases and J by 4 bases, 2 bases remained unmatched. CDR3 residues: CASSLRREGTGELFF. CDR3 DNA sequence: TGTGCCAGCAGCTTACGGCGGGAGGGCACCGGGGAGCTGTTTTTT.

This chain joins TRBV19 and TRBJ1-1; D might be TRBD1 (5 bases). Trimming removed 4 bases from V and 6 bases from J, with 18 bases in between. This CDR3 is built from 15 residues. Looked up from germline, CDR1 is LNHDA and CDR2 is SQIVND (reference sequence). The CDR3 sequence: CASSRMDPGGAEAFF. In nucleotides, the CDR3 is TGTGCCAGTAGTAGGATGGACCCCGGGGGGGCTGAAGCTTTCTTT.

The CDR3 protein is CATQGGGNTGELFF. The CDR3 DNA is TGTGCCACCCAGGGGGGAGGCAACACCGGGGAGCTGTTTTTT. The chain is built from TRBV24-1 and TRBJ2-2, with D possibly being TRBD1 (7 bases). Trimming removed 9 bases at V and 2 bases at J, with 12 bases between. The CDR3 extends over 14 amino acids. Per germline, CDR1 KGHDR and CDR2 SFDVKD.